One and the same sample provided the 21 T cell receptor beta chains below, sequenced in a study of CD8 T cells in ankylosing spondylitis. Study-wide results and caveats: Ankylosing spondylitis blood appeared to carry a characteristic TCR beta motif of seven to nine highly homologous variants.

Their recognized antigens are unknown. From the 5' RACE reads, TCRdb called clonotypes with MiXCR, one entry per CDR3 protein. The repertoire includes about 400,000 distinct CDR3 sequences, 20% to 25% of them detected once, and about 15% sits in the top ten. The source material was blood, either unsorted or a sorted T cell fraction (not recorded which). All receptors come from a male donor with ankylosing spondylitis.

The chain couples TRBV4-1 to TRBJ2-2; D not certain. This CDR3 region has 14 residues. V was trimmed by 1 base and J by 6 bases, leaving 9 bases between them. Germline CDR1 and CDR2: MGHRA and YSYEKL. The CDR3 DNA follows: TGCGCCAGCAGCCAAGGGCCCGGGTCCGGGGAGCTGTTTTTT. Encoded protein: CASSQGPGSGELFF.

The chain has TRBV5-1 and TRBJ2-3; TRBD2 matches at 16 bases. V shed 4 bases, J shed 10 bases, and the junction held 3 bases outside the gene matches. The germline CDR1 and CDR2 sequences are SGHRS and YFSETQ. The CDR3 covers 14 residues. This CDR3 is CASSGTSGRAAQYF. DNA for the CDR3: TGCGCCAGCAGCGGGACTAGCGGGAGGGCCGCGCAGTATTTT.

The sample holds a few counts of this clonotype. The chain links TRBV12-3 or TRBV12-4 to TRBJ2-7; 7 bases are shared with TRBD2. The CDR3 has 15 residues. V lost 2 bases and J lost 0; bases outside the gene matches: 4. The CDR3 loop is CASSLSGGFSYEQYF. CDR3 sequence (DNA): TGTGCCAGCAGTTTATCGGGGGGATTCTCCTACGAGCAGTACTTC.

The V call is TRBV5-1, the J call TRBJ1-1, with TRBD1 as a possible D gene (5 bases). The V and J ends lost 3 bases and 6 bases respectively, with 15 bases between them. The germline V gene encodes CDR1 SGHRS and CDR2 YFSETQ. The CDR3 totals 14 residues. The CDR3 nucleotides read TGCGCCAGCAGCTCGACCGGGACGATGGCTGAAGCTTTCTTT. Translated: CASSSTGTMAEAFF. Full variable domain (rest looked up from reference TRBV5-1 and TRBJ1-1): KAGVTQTPRYLIKTRGQQVTLSCSPISGHRSVSWYQQTPGQGLQFLFEYFSETQRNKGNFPGRFSGRQFSNSRSEMNVSTLELGDSALYLCASSSTGTMAEAFFGQGTRLTVV.

The chain is built from TRBV4-3 and TRBJ2-3, with TRBD2 matching over 9 bases. Germline V gene data show CDR1 as LGHNA and CDR2 as YSLEER. V shed 0 bases, J shed 4 bases, and the junction held 2 bases outside the gene matches. The CDR3 totals 15 residues. The CDR3 nucleotides are TGCGCCAGCAGCCAAGATAGCGGGAGTTCAGATACGCAGTATTTT. This encodes CASSQDSGSSDTQYF.

The CDR3 is CSGVLAGQHYEQYF. The CDR3 coding sequence is TGCAGCGGGGTGTTAGCGGGACAGCACTACGAGCAGTACTTC. The chain uses TRBV29-1 and TRBJ2-7, with D possibly being TRBD2 (8 bases). The CDR3 has 14 residues. With 7 bases removed from V and 3 bases from J, the gap between germline ends came to 19 bases. From germline, CDR1 is SQVTM and CDR2 ANQGSEA.

The CDR3 protein is CASSLGGSPDTQYF. In nucleotides, the CDR3 is TGTGCCAGCAGCTTGGGCGGGAGTCCAGATACGCAGTATTTT. This rearrangement joins TRBV7-9 to TRBJ2-3, with 7 bases identical to TRBD2. The CDR3 runs to 14 residues. Germline V gene lookup returns CDR1 SEHNR and CDR2 FQNEAQ (reference sequence). J gave up 4 bases and V 3 bases, and 4 bases lay outside the gene matches.

J is TRBJ2-7 and V is TRBV3-1; the D gene is possibly TRBD2 (5 bases). Trimming took 5 bases from V and 4 from J, leaving 15 bases between them. This CDR3 is 14 amino acids long. Germline CDR1 reads LGHDT; CDR2 reads YNNKEL (reference sequence). CDR3 in amino acids: CASSRGLRIYEQYF. The CDR3 nucleotides are TGTGCCAGCAGCAGAGGGTTGCGGATTTACGAGCAGTACTTC.

The table lists this clonotype with many counts. This sequence joins TRBV4-1 and TRBJ1-1, with TRBD1 matching over 7 bases. CDR1 and CDR2 (germline): MGHRA, YSYEKL. This CDR3 spans 16 amino acids. After removal of 0 bases from V and 3 bases from J, the junction contained 7 bases not matched to a gene. CDR3 in amino acids: CASSQDRGYGDTEAFF. CDR3 DNA sequence: TGCGCCAGCAGCCAAGACAGGGGGTATGGGGACACTGAAGCTTTCTTT.

The chain has TRBV29-1 and TRBJ1-1; TRBD1 might be the D (5 bases). Germline V lookup: CDR1 SQVTM, CDR2 ANQGSEA. The V end was cut by 4 bases, the J end by 0 bases, with 12 bases between. The CDR3 contains 14 residues. The CDR3 here is CSVGPKGLNTEAFF. In DNA form, the CDR3 reads TGCAGCGTTGGCCCAAAGGGACTGAACACTGAAGCTTTCTTT.

The table lists this clonotype with a few counts. The chain carries TRBV4-2 and TRBJ1-1, with a weak D call TRBD1 (6 bases). This CDR3 region has 13 residues. Germline loops: CDR1 LGHNA, CDR2 YNFKEQ. Trimming took off 9 bases at V and 0 bases at J, with 11 bases between the two ends. Here the CDR3 DNA reads TGTGCCAGTCAGGGGCAAGTGAACACTGAAGCTTTCTTT. Translation gives CASQGQVNTEAFF.

V is TRBV27 and J is TRBJ2-5; D gene uncertain. The CDR3 is 13 residues long. V lost 3 bases and J 2 bases, leaving 7 bases between the germline ends. Germline assignment: CDR1 MNHEY and CDR2 SMNVEV (reference sequence). The CDR3, as DNA: TGTGCCAGCAGTTTCGGGTCACAAGAGACCCAGTACTTC. Its translation is CASSFGSQETQYF.

This clonotype was seen more than once but under ten times. The chain is built from TRBV5-1 and TRBJ2-7; TRBD2 aligns across 9 bases. Germline values: CDR1 SGHRS, CDR2 YFSETQ. The CDR3 extends over 13 amino acids. The ends lost 8 bases at V and 0 bases at J; junction bases unmatched: 3. In DNA, the CDR3 is TGCGCCAGAAGTAGCGGGAGCTCCTACGAGCAGTACTTC. Its translation: CARSSGSSYEQYF.

This clonotype was recorded only once. The gene calls are TRBV7-3 and TRBJ2-2; D not certain. CDR1 and CDR2 from the germline V gene are SGHTA and FQGTGA. This CDR3 contains 13 residues. V shed 1 base and J shed 5 bases, with 5 bases lying between them. The CDR3 sequence is CASSLMGTGELFF. Here the CDR3 DNA reads TGTGCCAGCAGCTTAATGGGGACCGGGGAGCTGTTTTTT.

This chain uses TRBV7-7 with TRBJ2-2, with 11 bases aligning to TRBD2. Germline CDR1 SSHAT, CDR2 FNYEAQ (reference sequence). The CDR3 loop spans 14 amino acids. Trimming took 5 bases from V and 6 from J; bases not matched to a gene: 2. The CDR3 DNA follows: TGTGCCAGCAGCAGACTAGCGGGACCCGGGGAGCTGTTTTTT. It yields the protein CASSRLAGPGELFF.

V gene TRBV7-9 combines with J gene TRBJ2-2; D unclear. V lost 8 bases, J lost 6 bases, and 16 bases lay in between. CDR1 is SEHNR and CDR2 is FQNEAQ in the germline V gene (reference sequence). This CDR3 comprises 14 residues. CDR3 nucleotides: TGTGCCAGCCGCAGCTTGGTATCTGCCGGGGAGCTGTTTTTT. It codes for CASRSLVSAGELFF.

CDR3 region: CASSLSLADTDTQYF. In DNA form, the CDR3 reads TGCGCCAGCAGCTTGAGTCTAGCAGACACAGATACGCAGTATTTT. V gene TRBV5-1 combines with J gene TRBJ2-3, with D tentatively TRBD2 (5 bases). The CDR3 is 15 residues long. The V end was cut by 1 base, the J end by 2 bases, with 11 bases between. The germline V gene encodes CDR1 SGHRS and CDR2 YFSETQ.

This chain connects TRBV7-3 to TRBJ2-1; D perhaps matches TRBD2 (6 bases). The CDR3 is made up of 14 amino acids. Trimming took off 5 bases at V and 8 bases at J, with 16 bases between the two ends. Germline V gene sequence: CDR1 SGHTA, CDR2 FQGTGA. The CDR3 protein is CASSLPTSTDEQFF. The CDR3 nucleotides are TGTGCCAGCAGCCTCCCCACTAGCACGGATGAGCAGTTCTTC.

This clonotype was counted between two and nine times. V and J are TRBV12-3 or TRBV12-4 and TRBJ2-7, with 9 bases identical to TRBD2. With 5 bases clipped from V and 0 bases from J, the junction kept 2 bases outside the gene matches. The CDR3 is made up of 14 amino acids. CDR3 coding DNA: TGTGCCAGCAGTCAGCGGGAGGTCTCCTACGAGCAGTACTTC. This sequence encodes CASSQREVSYEQYF.

In nucleotides, the CDR3 is TGCAGTGCTAGAGATGAGGGTTGGGCAGATACGCAGTATTTT. Translating it yields CSARDEGWADTQYF. The J gene is TRBJ2-3, the V gene TRBV20-1, with D tentatively TRBD2 (5 bases). The V and J ends lost 0 bases and 4 bases respectively, with 11 bases between them. The CDR3 is made up of 14 amino acids. Germline V gene sequence: CDR1 DFQATT, CDR2 SNEGSKA (reference sequence).

The CDR3 here is CATSGPHQRLHSNQPQHF. CDR3 nucleotides: TGTGCCACCAGCGGCCCCCACCAGCGCCTTCATAGCAATCAGCCCCAGCATTTT. J is TRBJ1-5 and V is TRBV15; D is ambiguous. The CDR3 spans 18 residues. Germline V gives CDR1 LNHNV, CDR2 YYDKDF (reference sequence). V lost 5 bases and J lost 0, with 20 bases in between.